The 21 T cell receptor beta chains listed next were all sequenced from one sample in a study of T-cell reconstitution after alpha-beta-depleted transplantation in children. TCRbeta library preparation incorporated unique molecular identifiers. TCRdb reanalysed the PCR reads using MiXCR and keeps one entry per CDR3 protein. The table has almost 600,000 distinct CDR3 sequences, about a quarter seen once. The source material was PBMCs, sampled before TCRalphabeta/CD19-depleted stem cell transplant. These receptors were collected from a boy under two years old with Wiskott-Aldrich syndrome, due to receive a stem cell transplant.

The J gene is TRBJ2-3, the V gene TRBV10-3, with 9 nucleotides matching TRBD2. With 5 bases clipped from V and 6 bases from J, the junction kept 9 bases outside the gene matches. CDR3 length equals 15 residues. Per germline, CDR1 ENHRY and CDR2 SYGVKD. CDR3 DNA sequence: TGTGCCATCAGTTCCTTTAGCGGGAGATCGGATACGCAGTATTTT. It translates to CAISSFSGRSDTQYF.

The gene calls are TRBV9 and TRBJ2-3; the D gene is possibly TRBD2 (5 bases). Trimming pared 1 base from V and 5 bases from J, leaving 8 bases between. The CDR3 is made up of 13 amino acids. Germline assignment: CDR1 SGDLS and CDR2 YYNGEE. DNA for the CDR3: TGTGCCAGCAGCGTAATGGGGAGAGATACGCAGTATTTT. Its translation: CASSVMGRDTQYF.

The chain couples TRBV20-1 to TRBJ1-1; 11 nucleotides line up with TRBD1. The CDR3 contains 14 residues. Looked up from germline, CDR1 is DFQATT and CDR2 is SNEGSKA (reference sequence). The V segment lost 2 bases and the J segment 4 bases; nucleotides outside the gene matches: 3. Here the CDR3 DNA reads TGCAGTGCTAGATCTGGACAGGGGGCCACTGAAGCTTTCTTT. Encoded protein: CSARSGQGATEAFF.

This clonotype was seen only a few times. The chain recombines TRBV12-3 or TRBV12-4 with TRBJ1-1; possible D gene TRBD1, 5 bases. The V and J ends lost 5 bases and 5 bases respectively, with 18 bases between them. The CDR3 consists of 15 residues. DNA of the CDR3: TGTGCCAGCAGTCCCCGGGGGTGGAGCGATACTGAAGCTTTCTTT. It codes for CASSPRGWSDTEAFF.

Only a few counts were recorded for this clonotype. The V and J genes are TRBV5-6 and TRBJ2-1, with a weak D call TRBD2 (6 bases). V lost 0 bases and J 2 bases, leaving 12 bases between the germline ends. CDR1 is SGHDT, CDR2 YYEEEE, per germline. This CDR3 comprises 16 residues. This CDR3 is CASSLAGSGPYNEQFF. The CDR3, as DNA: TGTGCCAGCAGCTTGGCTGGGAGCGGGCCCTACAATGAGCAGTTCTTC.

A few counts support this clonotype. V is TRBV20-1 and J is TRBJ2-3; 7 nucleotides agree with TRBD2. With V trimmed by 3 bases and J by 6 bases, 6 bases remained unmatched. Germline V lookup: CDR1 DFQATT, CDR2 SNEGSKA (reference sequence). This CDR3 has 13 residues. The CDR3 region is CSARWTSYDTQYF. CDR3 DNA sequence: TGCAGTGCTAGGTGGACTAGTTACGATACGCAGTATTTT.

The chain links TRBV5-1 to TRBJ2-7, with 8 bases fitting TRBD2. This CDR3 is built from 16 residues. Germline loops: CDR1 SGHRS, CDR2 YFSETQ. The ends lost 0 bases at V and 0 bases at J; junction bases unmatched: 5. CDR3 sequence: CASSLVRSGSSYEQYF. The DNA of the CDR3 is TGCGCCAGCAGCTTGGTAAGGAGCGGGAGCTCCTACGAGCAGTACTTC.

CDR3 region: CATSDLGCFNQPQHF. CDR3 DNA: TGTGCCACCAGTGACCTAGGGTGTTTCAATCAGCCCCAGCATTTT. The chain has TRBV24-1 and TRBJ1-5; unclear D gene. The CDR3 loop spans 15 amino acids. The V and J ends lost 4 bases and 3 bases respectively, with 12 bases between them. Germline CDR1 and CDR2: KGHDR and SFDVKD.

This clonotype was observed a few times. The chain joins TRBV12-3 or TRBV12-4 to TRBJ2-1; a possible D gene is TRBD2 (6 bases). This CDR3 has 11 amino acids. The germline V and J ends were trimmed by 6 bases and 12 bases, with 12 bases remaining between them. The CDR3 sequence: CASRMGGGQFF. The DNA for the CDR3 is TGTGCCAGCAGAATGGGGGGAGGGCAGTTCTTC.

The genes are TRBV5-1 and TRBJ2-5; D gene unclear. Germline-derived CDR1 and CDR2 are SGHRS and YFSETQ. The V end lost 0 bases, the J end lost 5 bases, and 8 bases lay between the germline ends. The CDR3 is made up of 13 amino acids. The CDR3 coding sequence is TGCGCCAGCAGCTTGGGTCTAACGGAGACCCAGTACTTC. This sequence encodes CASSLGLTETQYF.

This clonotype has only a few counts. The V gene is TRBV28, the J gene TRBJ1-5; 7 positions agree with TRBD1. Germline V gene lookup returns CDR1 MDHEN and CDR2 SYDVKM. The CDR3 runs to 17 residues. Unmatched junction bases numbered 9, after V lost 4 bases and J lost 0 bases. CDR3 protein: CASSYIGQAYSNQPQHF. The CDR3 coding sequence is TGTGCCAGCAGTTACATCGGACAGGCCTATAGCAATCAGCCCCAGCATTTT.

Worth noting for this clonotype: This CDR3 is missing its conserved last phenylalanine or tryptophan, likely due to a read error. V usage is TRBV29-1 and J usage is TRBJ2-3, with D hard to call. The CDR3 has 13 amino acids. Germline-derived CDR1 and CDR2 are SQVTM and ANQGSEA. Trimming removed 1 base from V and 1 base from J, with 6 bases in between. The CDR3, as DNA: TGCAGCGTTGAAGTCTGGCGCACAGATACGCAGTATTCT. As protein: CSVEVWRTDTQYS.

This clonotype occurred a few times. The chain uses TRBV5-5 and TRBJ1-1; 7 bases are a match to TRBD1. Germline V lookup: CDR1 SGHKS, CDR2 YYEKEE (reference sequence). V was clipped by 0 bases and J by 6 bases; unmatched bases: 5. The CDR3 spans 14 residues. DNA of the CDR3: TGTGCCAGCAGCTTGGGGCCCACAGGGGCTGAAGCTTTCTTT. This codes for CASSLGPTGAEAFF.

The V call is TRBV19, the J call TRBJ2-1; 13 positions match TRBD2. V lost 5 bases and J lost 16; bases outside the gene matches: 11. The germline V gene has CDR1 LNHDA and CDR2 SQIVND (reference sequence). CDR3 size: 14 residues. The CDR3 region is CASSSQGLAGPQFF. CDR3 sequence (DNA): TGTGCCAGTAGTTCCCAGGGACTAGCGGGACCCCAATTCTTC. Looking up the rest from reference TRBV19 and TRBJ2-1 gives the full variable domain: DGGITQSPKYLFRKEGQNVTLSCEQNLNHDAMYWYRQDPGQGLRLIYYSQIVNDFQKGDIAEGYSVSREKKESFPLTVTSAQKNPTAFYLCASSSQGLAGPQFFGPGTRLTVL.

The genes are TRBV24-1 and TRBJ2-1; tentatively, D is TRBD1 (5 bases). Germline V gives CDR1 KGHDR, CDR2 SFDVKD. This CDR3 comprises 13 residues. Trimming removed 0 bases from V and 9 bases from J, with 8 bases in between. The CDR3 protein is CATSDLGRGEQFF. In DNA form, the CDR3 reads TGTGCCACCAGTGATTTGGGAAGGGGTGAGCAGTTCTTC.

The chain uses TRBV14 and TRBJ2-1; D not resolved. Trimming pared 0 bases from V and 0 bases from J, leaving 15 bases between. Germline values: CDR1 SGHDN, CDR2 FVKESK. The length of the CDR3 is 18 residues. CDR3 region: CASSQDRNMKSSYNEQFF. The CDR3 bases are TGTGCCAGCAGCCAAGATCGAAATATGAAGAGCTCCTACAATGAGCAGTTCTTC.

The V gene is TRBV19, the J gene TRBJ2-3; D possibly corresponds to TRBD2 (5 bases). Germline loops: CDR1 LNHDA, CDR2 SQIVND (reference sequence). V lost 7 bases, J lost 0 bases, and 17 bases lay in between. The CDR3 sequence is 16 residues long. This CDR3 is CASTLGVQESTDTQYF. CDR3 coding DNA: TGTGCCAGTACCCTGGGAGTGCAAGAAAGCACAGATACGCAGTATTTT.

V and J are TRBV12-3 or TRBV12-4 and TRBJ2-2, with D possibly matching TRBD2 (6 bases). This CDR3 is built from 16 residues. With 0 bases removed from V and 6 bases from J, the gap between germline ends came to 14 bases. The chain's CDR3 is CASSLALLEGPGELFF. CDR3 in DNA: TGTGCCAGCAGTTTAGCTCTACTGGAGGGTCCCGGGGAGCTGTTTTTT.

This clonotype was picked up a small number of times. The chain links TRBV20-1 to TRBJ2-3; TRBD2 is a possible D gene (5 bases). Germline assignment: CDR1 DFQATT and CDR2 SNEGSKA (reference sequence). The V end was cut by 3 bases, the J end by 0 bases, with 13 bases between. CDR3 length equals 15 residues. CDR3 DNA sequence: TGCAGTGCTAGTAAGTTTGGAGGAAGCACAGATACGCAGTATTTT. Protein: CSASKFGGSTDTQYF.

Notes on this clonotype: Germline is not matched at one junction end, which may reflect a read error. The chain is built from TRBV5-1 and TRBJ2-3, with 7 positions matching TRBD2. CDR1 and CDR2 (germline): SGHRS, YFSETQ. The CDR3 has 13 amino acids. The CDR3 DNA is TGCGCCACCAGCCCGGGGGGAGCGGATACGCAGTATTTT. Translating it yields CATSPGGADTQYF.

The chain uses TRBV28 and TRBJ2-5; D is unclear. V gave up 6 bases and J gave up 2 bases, with 10 bases separating them. The CDR3 consists of 13 residues. Per the germline V gene, CDR1 is MDHEN and CDR2 is SYDVKM. The CDR3 DNA is TGTGCCAGCAGATTTGTAGGGCAAGAGACCCAGTACTTC. This sequence encodes CASRFVGQETQYF. The whole variable domain, remainder taken from reference TRBV28 and TRBJ2-5, is DVKVTQSSRYLVKRTGEKVFLECVQDMDHENMFWYRQDPGLGLRLIYFSYDVKMKEKGDIPEGYSVSREKKERFSLILESASTNQTSMYLCASRFVGQETQYFGPGTRLLVL.